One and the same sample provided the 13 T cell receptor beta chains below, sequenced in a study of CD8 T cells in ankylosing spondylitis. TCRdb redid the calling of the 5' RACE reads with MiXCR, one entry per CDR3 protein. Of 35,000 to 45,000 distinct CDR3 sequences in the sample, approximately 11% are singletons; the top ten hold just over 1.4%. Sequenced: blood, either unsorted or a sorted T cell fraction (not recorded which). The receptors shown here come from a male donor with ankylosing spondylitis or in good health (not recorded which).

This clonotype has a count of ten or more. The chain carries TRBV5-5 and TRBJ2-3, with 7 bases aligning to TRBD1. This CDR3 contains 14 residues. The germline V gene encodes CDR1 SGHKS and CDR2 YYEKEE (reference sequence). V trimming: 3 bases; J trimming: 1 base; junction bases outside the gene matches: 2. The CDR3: CASSYGTGTDTQYF. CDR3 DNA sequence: TGTGCCAGCAGCTACGGGACAGGCACAGATACGCAGTATTTT.

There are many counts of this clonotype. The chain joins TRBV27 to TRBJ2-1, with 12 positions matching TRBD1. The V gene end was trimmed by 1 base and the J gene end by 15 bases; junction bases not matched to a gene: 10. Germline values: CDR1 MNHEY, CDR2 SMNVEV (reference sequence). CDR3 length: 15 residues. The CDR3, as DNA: TGTGCCAGCAGTTTATTGGGACAGGGGGCGTCTGATATGTTCTTC. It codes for CASSLLGQGASDMFF.

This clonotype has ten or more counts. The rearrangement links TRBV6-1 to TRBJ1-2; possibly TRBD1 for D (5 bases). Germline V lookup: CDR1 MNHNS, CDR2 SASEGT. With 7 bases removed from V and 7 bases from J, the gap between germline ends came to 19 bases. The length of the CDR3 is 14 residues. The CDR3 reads CASNPTLGGSGYTF. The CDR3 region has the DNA TGTGCCAGCAACCCAACATTGGGGGGGAGTGGCTACACCTTC.

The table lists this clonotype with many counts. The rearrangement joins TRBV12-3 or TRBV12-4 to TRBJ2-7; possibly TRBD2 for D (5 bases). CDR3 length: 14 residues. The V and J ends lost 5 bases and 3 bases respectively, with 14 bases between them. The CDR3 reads CASSPDARGYEQYF. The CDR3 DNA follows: TGTGCCAGCAGTCCCGACGCCCGGGGCTACGAGCAGTACTTC.

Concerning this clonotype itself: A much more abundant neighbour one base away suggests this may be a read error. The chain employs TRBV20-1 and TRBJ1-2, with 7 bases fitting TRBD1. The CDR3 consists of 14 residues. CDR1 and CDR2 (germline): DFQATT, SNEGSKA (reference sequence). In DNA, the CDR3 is TGCAGTGCTAGGGGACAGCTAGCTAACTATGACTACACCTTC. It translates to CSARGQLANYDYTF.

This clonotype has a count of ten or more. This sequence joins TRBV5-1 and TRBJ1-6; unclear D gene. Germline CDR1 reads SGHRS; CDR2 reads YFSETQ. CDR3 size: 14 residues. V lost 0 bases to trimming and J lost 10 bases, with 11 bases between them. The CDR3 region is CASSLGGEGSPLHF. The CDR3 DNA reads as TGCGCCAGCAGCTTGGGTGGGGAAGGCTCACCCCTCCACTTT.

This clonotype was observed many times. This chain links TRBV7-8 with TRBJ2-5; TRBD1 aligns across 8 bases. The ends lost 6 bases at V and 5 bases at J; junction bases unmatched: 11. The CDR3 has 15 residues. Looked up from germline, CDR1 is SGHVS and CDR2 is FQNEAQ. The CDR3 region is CASSRSGGDRETQYF. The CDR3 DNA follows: TGTGCCAGCAGTAGGAGTGGCGGGGACAGGGAGACCCAGTACTTC.

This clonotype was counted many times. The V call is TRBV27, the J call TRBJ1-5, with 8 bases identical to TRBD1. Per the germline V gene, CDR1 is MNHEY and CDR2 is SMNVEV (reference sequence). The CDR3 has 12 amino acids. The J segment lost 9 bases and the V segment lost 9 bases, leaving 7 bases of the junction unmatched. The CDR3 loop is CASGQGSLPQHF. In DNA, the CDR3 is TGTGCCAGTGGACAGGGTTCATTGCCCCAGCATTTT.

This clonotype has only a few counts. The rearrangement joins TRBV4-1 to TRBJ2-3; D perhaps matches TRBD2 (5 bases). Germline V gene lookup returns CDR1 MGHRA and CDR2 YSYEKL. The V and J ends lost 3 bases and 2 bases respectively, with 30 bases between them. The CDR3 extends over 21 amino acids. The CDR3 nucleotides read TGCGCCAGCAGCCAGCAGCCAAGATTCCCTGGACTTAAACCGCTCACAGATACGCAGTATTTT. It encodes CASSQQPRFPGLKPLTDTQYF.

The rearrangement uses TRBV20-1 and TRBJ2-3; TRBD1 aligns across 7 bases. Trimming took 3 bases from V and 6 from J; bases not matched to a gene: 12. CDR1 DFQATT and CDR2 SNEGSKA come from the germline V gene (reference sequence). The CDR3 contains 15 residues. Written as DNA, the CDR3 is TGCAGTGCTAGTGGGCTCGACAGGGTACCGGATACGCAGTATTTT. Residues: CSASGLDRVPDTQYF.

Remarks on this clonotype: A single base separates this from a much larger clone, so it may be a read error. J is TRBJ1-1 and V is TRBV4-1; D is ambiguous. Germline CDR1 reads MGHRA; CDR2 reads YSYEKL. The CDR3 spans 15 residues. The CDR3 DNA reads TGCGCCAGCAGCCAAGATCGAAAGGGAGTCACTGGAGCTTTCTTT. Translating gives CASSQDRKGVTGAFF.

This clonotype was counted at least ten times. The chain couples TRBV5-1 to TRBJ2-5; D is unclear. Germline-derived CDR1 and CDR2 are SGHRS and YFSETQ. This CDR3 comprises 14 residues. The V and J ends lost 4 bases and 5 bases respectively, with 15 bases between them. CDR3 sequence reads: CASSRWGVGETQYF. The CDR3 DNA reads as TGCGCCAGCAGCCGATGGGGTGTCGGGGAGACCCAGTACTTC.

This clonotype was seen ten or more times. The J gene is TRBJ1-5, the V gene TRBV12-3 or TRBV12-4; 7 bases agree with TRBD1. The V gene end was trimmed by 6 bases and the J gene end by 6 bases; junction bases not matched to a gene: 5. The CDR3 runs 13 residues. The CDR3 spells CASRRQGIQPQHF. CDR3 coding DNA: TGTGCCAGCAGACGACAGGGAATTCAGCCCCAGCATTTT.